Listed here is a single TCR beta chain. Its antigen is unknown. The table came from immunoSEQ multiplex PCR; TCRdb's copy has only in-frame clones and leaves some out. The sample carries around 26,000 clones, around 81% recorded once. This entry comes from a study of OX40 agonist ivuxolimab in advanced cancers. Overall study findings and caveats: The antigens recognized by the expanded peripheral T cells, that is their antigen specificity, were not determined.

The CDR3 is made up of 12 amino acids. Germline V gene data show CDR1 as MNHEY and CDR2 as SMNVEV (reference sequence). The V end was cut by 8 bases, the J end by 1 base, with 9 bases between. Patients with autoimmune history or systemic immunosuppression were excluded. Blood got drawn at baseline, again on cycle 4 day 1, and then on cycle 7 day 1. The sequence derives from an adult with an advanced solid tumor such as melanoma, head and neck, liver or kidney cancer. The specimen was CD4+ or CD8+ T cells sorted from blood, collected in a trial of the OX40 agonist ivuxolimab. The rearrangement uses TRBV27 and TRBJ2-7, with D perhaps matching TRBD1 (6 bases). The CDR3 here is CASGTGSYEQYF. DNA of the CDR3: TGTGCCAGCGGAACAGGGTCCTACGAGCAGTACTTC.